Following are 24 T cell receptor beta chains from one sample sequenced in a study of cytomegalovirus exposure and HLA in healthy donors. The PCR had 60 Vbeta and 13 Jbeta primers. Here immunoSEQ multiplex PCR was the method, and the copy in TCRdb shows in-frame clones only, minus some. The sample records 120,000 or so clones, over 80% being singletons. Sequencing was done on a sample of PBMCs. The receptors were sampled from a man between 18 and 29 years old in good health and CMV-seropositive.

This chain links TRBV5-1 with TRBJ2-7; D is ambiguous. The CDR3 sequence is 14 residues long. Trimming shortened V by 0 bases and J by 0 bases, and 7 bases separated the two germline ends. The germline V gene has CDR1 SGHRS and CDR2 YFSETQ. CDR3 protein: CASSLEADSYEQYF. The CDR3 region has the DNA TGCGCCAGCAGCTTGGAGGCGGACTCCTACGAGCAGTACTTC. The variable domain in full, with the rest retrieved from reference TRBV5-1 and TRBJ2-7, is KAGVTQTPRYLIKTRGQQVTLSCSPISGHRSVSWYQQTPGQGLQFLFEYFSETQRNKGNFPGRFSGRQFSNSRSEMNVSTLELGDSALYLCASSLEADSYEQYFGPGTRLTVT.

CDR3 sequence (DNA): TGTGCCACCTCTACAGGGGACGCTTCACCCCTCCACTTT. Residues: CATSTGDASPLHF. The chain combines TRBV19 with TRBJ1-6, with 7 bases lining up with TRBD1. The germline CDR1 and CDR2 sequences are LNHDA and SQIVND (reference sequence). With V trimmed by 10 bases and J by 9 bases, 9 bases remained unmatched. This CDR3 spans 13 amino acids.

The V and J genes are TRBV28 and TRBJ2-6; D ambiguous. The V and J ends lost 6 bases and 2 bases respectively, with 14 bases between them. This CDR3 has 16 residues. Germline V lookup: CDR1 MDHEN, CDR2 SYDVKM. The CDR3 sequence is CASSHSRYPGANVLTF. CDR3 nucleotide sequence: TGTGCCAGCAGCCACTCCCGGTATCCTGGGGCCAACGTCCTGACTTTC.

The chain has TRBV2 and TRBJ2-7; weak D call: TRBD1 (6 bases). CDR1 SNHLY and CDR2 FYNNEI come from the germline V gene. The length of the CDR3 is 11 residues. CDR3 DNA sequence: TGTAGTGGGACAAACGGCTACGAGCAGTACTTC. Translation gives CSGTNGYEQYF.

V and J are TRBV27 and TRBJ1-6; possibly TRBD1 for D (5 bases). The CDR3 length is 16 residues. Germline V CDR1 and CDR2: MNHEY, SMNVEV (reference sequence). V was cut by 7 bases and J by 8 bases, with 21 bases left in between. CDR3 DNA sequence: TGTGCCAGCACCCCGGACACGATTTCCAAGGATTCACCCCTCCACTTT. Protein product: CASTPDTISKDSPLHF.

This rearrangement joins TRBV14 to TRBJ2-7; 7 nucleotides match TRBD1. This CDR3 comprises 15 residues. CDR1 and CDR2 (germline): SGHDN, FVKESK. Germline trimming cut 1 base from V and 4 bases from J; bases unmatched to any gene: 7. CDR3 DNA sequence: TGTGCCAGCAGCCAAGGACCCGGCAGGGGGTACGAGCAGTACTTC. Its protein product is CASSQGPGRGYEQYF.

The CDR3 DNA reads as TGCGCCAGCAGCTGGCCCCGGGGGACTAGCGAAGGAGATGAGCAGTTCTTC. This codes for CASSWPRGTSEGDEQFF. The rearrangement links TRBV5-1 to TRBJ2-1, with TRBD2 matching 10 bases. This CDR3 region has 17 residues. From germline, CDR1 is SGHRS and CDR2 YFSETQ. Unmatched junction bases numbered 14, after V lost 3 bases and J lost 8 bases.

V is TRBV5-1 and J is TRBJ2-2, with 8 bases aligning to TRBD1. Per the germline V gene, CDR1 is SGHRS and CDR2 is YFSETQ. The CDR3 runs 16 residues. V dropped 4 bases and J dropped 3; count of bases not matched to a gene: 8. In DNA, the CDR3 is TGCGCCAGCAGCCCCCCCGGGACAGGCGACACCGGGGAGCTGTTTTTT. It specifies CASSPPGTGDTGELFF.

The chain carries TRBV30 and TRBJ2-1; D may be TRBD1 (6 bases). Trimming pared 5 bases from V and 5 bases from J, leaving 19 bases between. In germline, CDR1 is GTSNPN, CDR2 SVGIG (reference sequence). The length of the CDR3 is 15 residues. CDR3 nucleotides: TGTGCCTGGTCGAAGGGGACATTCCCCAACAATGAGCAGTTCTTC. Translated, it gives CAWSKGTFPNNEQFF.

Written as DNA, the CDR3 is TGTGCCAGCAGCTTAGGGGGGGTGGGATGGGAGCAGTTCTTC. It codes for CASSLGGVGWEQFF. This chain uses TRBV11-2 with TRBJ2-1; D might be TRBD2 (6 bases). This CDR3 comprises 14 residues. The germline V gene has CDR1 SGHAT and CDR2 FQNNGV. V gave up 1 base and J gave up 10 bases, with 14 bases separating them.

The CDR3 loop reads CASSTRDRGNYGYTF. The CDR3 DNA sequence: TGTGCCAGCAGCACTCGGGACAGGGGGAACTATGGCTACACCTTC. The chain recombines TRBV9 with TRBJ1-2; 11 positions agree with TRBD1. V was pared by 4 bases and J by 2 bases, with 4 bases of the junction left unmatched. Germline CDR1 reads SGDLS; CDR2 reads YYNGEE. There are 15 residues in the CDR3.

This clone was recorded a few times. This rearrangement joins TRBV10-2 to TRBJ2-7, with D possibly TRBD2 on 7 matching bases. CDR1 is WSHSY and CDR2 is SAAADI in the germline V gene. The CDR3 totals 16 residues. Trimming shortened V by 3 bases and J by 2 bases, and 17 bases separated the two germline ends. The CDR3 loop reads CASSDLYGGAPYEQYF. CDR3 DNA: TGCGCCAGCAGTGATCTATATGGGGGGGCCCCCTACGAGCAGTACTTC.

J is TRBJ1-1 and V is TRBV5-8, with D perhaps TRBD1 (6 bases). Germline values: CDR1 SGHTS, CDR2 YDEGEE. The CDR3 covers 15 residues. V was trimmed by 4 bases and J by 2 bases, leaving 15 bases between them. Written as DNA, the CDR3 is TGTGCCAGCAGCCTTCAGGGGCGAGGAAACACTGAAGCTTTCTTT. Its protein is CASSLQGRGNTEAFF.

V gene TRBV14 combines with J gene TRBJ1-5; D is unclear. V dropped 1 base and J dropped 6 bases, with 31 bases sitting between them. Germline values: CDR1 SGHDN, CDR2 FVKESK. This CDR3 is built from 21 residues. The CDR3 sequence is CASSQVSRRSDDGEVCQPQHF. CDR3 nucleotide sequence: TGTGCCAGCAGCCAAGTTTCAAGGAGGTCGGATGACGGGGAGGTATGTCAGCCCCAGCATTTT. The full variable domain, completed using reference TRBV14 and TRBJ1-5, is EAGVTQFPSHSVIEKGQTVTLRCDPISGHDNLYWYRRVMGKEIKFLLHFVKESKQDESGMPNNRFLAERTGGTYSTLKVQPAELEDSGVYFCASSQVSRRSDDGEVCQPQHFGDGTRLSIL.

The V call is TRBV7-7, the J call TRBJ2-1; 9 nucleotides match TRBD2. Germline CDR1 SSHAT, CDR2 FNYEAQ (reference sequence). The CDR3 has 16 residues. V trimming: 1 base; J trimming: 4 bases; junction bases outside the gene matches: 5. The CDR3 is CASSLDLAGGYNEQFF. The CDR3 nucleotides are TGTGCCAGCAGCTTAGATTTGGCGGGGGGGTACAATGAGCAGTTCTTC. Drawing the rest from reference TRBV7-7 and TRBJ2-1, the complete variable domain is GAGVSQSPRYKVTKRGQDVTLRCDPISSHATLYWYQQALGQGPEFLTYFNYEAQPDKSGLPSDRFSAERPEGSISTLTIQRTEQRDSAMYRCASSLDLAGGYNEQFFGPGTRLTVL.

The chain joins TRBV6-1 to TRBJ1-2, with D perhaps matching TRBD1 (6 bases). The CDR3 has 14 residues. Trimming took off 1 base at V and 4 bases at J, with 10 bases between the two ends. CDR1 MNHNS and CDR2 SASEGT come from the germline V gene. Here the CDR3 reads CASSEGDRFYGYTF. CDR3 sequence (DNA): TGTGCCAGCAGTGAAGGAGACAGGTTCTATGGCTACACCTTC.

This chain connects TRBV28 to TRBJ2-2; no clear D. Germline CDR1 is MDHEN and CDR2 is SYDVKM. Trimming pared 1 base from V and 5 bases from J, leaving 5 bases between. The CDR3 totals 13 residues. The DNA of the CDR3 is TGTGCCAGCAGTTTATTCAAAACCGGGGAGCTGTTTTTT. It codes for CASSLFKTGELFF.

The rearrangement uses TRBV20-1 and TRBJ1-2; D is perhaps TRBD1 (6 bases). CDR3 length equals 11 residues. Germline V CDR1 and CDR2: DFQATT, SNEGSKA (reference sequence). V was pared by 7 bases and J by 6 bases, with 12 bases between. CDR3 residues: CSVKQGDGYTF. For the CDR3, the DNA is TGCAGTGTTAAACAGGGCGATGGCTACACCTTC.

This clone was counted a few times. Additional DNA sequences in this sample encode the identical CDR3. This chain uses TRBV7-7 with TRBJ2-1; 8 positions agree with TRBD2. Germline-derived CDR1 and CDR2 are SSHAT and FNYEAQ (reference sequence). V shed 5 bases and J 4 bases; nucleotides not matched to a gene: 4. CDR3 length: 14 amino acids. CDR3 DNA: TGTGCCAGCAGCCCCGGGGGGGGTTACAATGAGCAGTTCTTC. Its translation is CASSPGGGYNEQFF.

The chain joins TRBV7-9 to TRBJ2-5; TRBD2 matches at 8 bases. The CDR3 consists of 15 residues. Germline V lookup: CDR1 SEHNR, CDR2 FQNEAQ (reference sequence). The trim removed 3 bases at V and 2 bases at J, leaving 5 bases unmatched. The CDR3 DNA sequence: TGTGCCAGCAGCTTCGTGACTAGCGAGCAAGAGACCCAGTACTTC. Its protein product is CASSFVTSEQETQYF.

The genes are TRBV27 and TRBJ2-5, with TRBD2 as a possible D gene (5 bases). Per the germline V gene, CDR1 is MNHEY and CDR2 is SMNVEV (reference sequence). Trimming cost V 6 bases and J 9 bases, with 11 bases left between them. This CDR3 region has 11 residues. CDR3 loop: CASSHGVAQYF. Written as DNA, the CDR3 is TGTGCCAGCAGCCACGGGGTGGCCCAGTACTTC.

The chain carries TRBV6-5 and TRBJ1-6, with D perhaps matching TRBD1 (5 bases). V was cut by 3 bases and J by 5 bases, with 8 bases left in between. This CDR3 has 14 amino acids. Germline CDR1 reads MNHEY; CDR2 reads SVGAGI. The CDR3 spells CASSYQGDNSPLHF. For the CDR3, the DNA is TGTGCCAGCAGTTATCAGGGTGATAATTCACCCCTCCACTTT.

The chain joins TRBV6-6 to TRBJ2-1; maybe TRBD2 (5 bases). The CDR3 spans 14 residues. Germline CDR1 reads MNHNY; CDR2 reads SVGAGI (reference sequence). The ends were cut back, 3 bases at V and 7 bases at J, with 13 bases in the middle. CDR3 protein: CASSYEGVRNEQFF. CDR3 nucleotides: TGTGCCAGCAGTTATGAGGGTGTGAGAAATGAGCAGTTCTTC.

The V call is TRBV6-6, the J call TRBJ2-3; D ambiguous. Germline V lookup: CDR1 MNHNY, CDR2 SVGAGI (reference sequence). The CDR3 contains 14 residues. V was pared by 0 bases and J by 7 bases, with 11 bases between. CDR3 residues: CASSYSPGSNTQYF. CDR3 nucleotides: TGTGCCAGCAGTTACTCTCCAGGTTCAAATACGCAGTATTTT.